This T cell receptor (beta chain) came from a study of T-cell reconstitution after alpha-beta-depleted transplantation in children. For TCRbeta, the library was prepared with unique molecular identifiers. TCRdb re-called the PCR reads through MiXCR, storing one row per CDR3 protein. The data hold 250,000 to 350,000 distinct CDR3 sequences, with roughly 25% observed a single time. This clonotype was counted only a few times. The antigen is not known. The study's findings and limits: Recipient T cells and thymic progenitors that survived gave rise to the high TCRbeta diversity observed at day 60 in some patients. By about two months after transplant, alpha-beta T cells reportedly arose from several hundred graft clones that had expanded. Most T-cell counts and diversity one year after the transplant came from T cells that were newly produced.

Germline V gene lookup returns CDR1 DFQATT and CDR2 SNEGSKA (reference sequence). V lost 5 bases and J 8 bases, leaving 9 bases between the germline ends. The CDR3 is made up of 10 amino acids. This specimen consisted of PBMCs, mostly from graft donor cells, obtained 180 days after TCRalphabeta/CD19-depleted stem cell transplant. This chain joins TRBV20-1 and TRBJ1-2; D call uncertain. The clonotype originates from a male patient between 10 and 17 years old who had a stem cell transplant for acute lymphoblastic leukemia, so the T cells may come from the graft donor. CDR3 residues: CSAGPGGYTF. CDR3 nucleotide sequence: TGCAGTGCTGGGCCGGGGGGCTACACCTTC.